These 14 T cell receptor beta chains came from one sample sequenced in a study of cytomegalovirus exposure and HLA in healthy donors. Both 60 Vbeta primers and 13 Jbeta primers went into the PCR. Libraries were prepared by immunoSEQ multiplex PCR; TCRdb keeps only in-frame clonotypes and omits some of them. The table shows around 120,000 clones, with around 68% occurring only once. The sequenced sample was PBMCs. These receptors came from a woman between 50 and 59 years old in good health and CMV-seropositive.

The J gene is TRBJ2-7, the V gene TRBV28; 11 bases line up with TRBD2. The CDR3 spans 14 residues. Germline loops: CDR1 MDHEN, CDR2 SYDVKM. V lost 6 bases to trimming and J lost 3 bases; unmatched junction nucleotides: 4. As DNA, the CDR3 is TGTGCCAGCAGCGTAGCGGGAGGGGACTACGAGCAGTACTTC. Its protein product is CASSVAGGDYEQYF.

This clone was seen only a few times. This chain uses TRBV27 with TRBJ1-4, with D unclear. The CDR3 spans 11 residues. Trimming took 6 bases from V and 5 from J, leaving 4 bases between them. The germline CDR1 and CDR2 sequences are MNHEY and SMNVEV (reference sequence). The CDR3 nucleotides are TGTGCCAGCAGCCAGAATGAAAAACTGTTTTTT. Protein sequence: CASSQNEKLFF.

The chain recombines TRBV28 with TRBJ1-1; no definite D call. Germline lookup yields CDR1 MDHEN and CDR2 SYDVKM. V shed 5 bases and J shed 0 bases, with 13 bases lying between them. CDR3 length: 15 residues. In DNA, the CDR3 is TGTGCCAGCAGTATGCCCCGGGGAATGAACACTGAAGCTTTCTTT. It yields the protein CASSMPRGMNTEAFF.

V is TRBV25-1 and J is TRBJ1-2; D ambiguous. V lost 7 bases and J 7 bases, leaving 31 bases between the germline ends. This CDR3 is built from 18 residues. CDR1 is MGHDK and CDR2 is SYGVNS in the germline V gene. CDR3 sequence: CASTPTGRFATNFSGYTF. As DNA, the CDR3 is TGTGCCAGCACCCCAACGGGAAGGTTTGCTACTAATTTTTCTGGCTACACCTTC.

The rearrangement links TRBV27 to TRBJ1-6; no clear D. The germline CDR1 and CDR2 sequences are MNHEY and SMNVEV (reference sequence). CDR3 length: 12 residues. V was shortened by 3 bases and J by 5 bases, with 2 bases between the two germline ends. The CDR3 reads CASSFNNSPLHF. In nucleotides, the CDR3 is TGTGCCAGCAGTTTTAATAATTCACCCCTCCACTTT.

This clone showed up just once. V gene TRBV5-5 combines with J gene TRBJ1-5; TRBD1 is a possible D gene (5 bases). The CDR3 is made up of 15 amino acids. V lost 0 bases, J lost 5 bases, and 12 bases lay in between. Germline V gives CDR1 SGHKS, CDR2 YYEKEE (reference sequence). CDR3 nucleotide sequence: TGTGCCAGCAGCTTGGTAGCAGGGTTGGATCAGCCCCAGCATTTT. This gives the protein CASSLVAGLDQPQHF.

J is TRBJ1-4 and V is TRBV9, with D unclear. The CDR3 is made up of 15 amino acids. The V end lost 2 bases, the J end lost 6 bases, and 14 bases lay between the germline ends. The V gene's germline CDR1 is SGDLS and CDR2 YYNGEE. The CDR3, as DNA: TGTGCCAGCAGCGTCGGAGGGAGGGTAGATGAAAAACTGTTTTTT. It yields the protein CASSVGGRVDEKLFF.

CDR3 loop: CASSRGTGEDGYTF. CDR3 DNA sequence: TGTGCCAGCAGCCGTGGGACAGGGGAAGATGGCTACACCTTC. V and J are TRBV4-2 and TRBJ1-2; TRBD1 matches 10 bases. Germline V gene sequence: CDR1 LGHNA, CDR2 YNFKEQ. The V and J ends lost 4 bases and 6 bases, in that order; junction bases with no gene match: 5. The CDR3 runs 14 residues.

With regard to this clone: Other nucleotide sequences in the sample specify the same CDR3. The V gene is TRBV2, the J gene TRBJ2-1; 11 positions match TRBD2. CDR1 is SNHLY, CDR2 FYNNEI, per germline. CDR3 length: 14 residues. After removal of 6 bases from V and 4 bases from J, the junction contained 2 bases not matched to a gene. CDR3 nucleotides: TGTGCCAGCAGGGGGACTAGCGGTTACAATGAGCAGTTCTTC. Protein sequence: CASRGTSGYNEQFF.

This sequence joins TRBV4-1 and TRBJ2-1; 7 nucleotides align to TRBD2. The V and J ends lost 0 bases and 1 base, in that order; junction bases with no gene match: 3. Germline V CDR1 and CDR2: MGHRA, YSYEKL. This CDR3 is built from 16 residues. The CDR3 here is CASSQDPAGSYNEQFF. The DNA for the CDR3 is TGCGCCAGCAGCCAAGATCCAGCGGGGTCCTACAATGAGCAGTTCTTC.

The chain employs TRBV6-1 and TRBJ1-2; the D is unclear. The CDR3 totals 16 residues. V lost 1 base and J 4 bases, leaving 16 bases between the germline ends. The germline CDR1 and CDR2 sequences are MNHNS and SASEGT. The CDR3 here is CASSEGSGVRSYGYTF. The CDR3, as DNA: TGTGCCAGCAGTGAAGGGTCGGGAGTCAGGAGCTATGGCTACACCTTC.

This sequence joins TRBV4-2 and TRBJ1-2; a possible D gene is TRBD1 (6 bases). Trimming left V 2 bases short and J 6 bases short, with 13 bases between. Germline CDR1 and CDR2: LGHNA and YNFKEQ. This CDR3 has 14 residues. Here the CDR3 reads CASSQPTGFDGYTF. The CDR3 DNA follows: TGTGCCAGCAGCCAACCTACAGGGTTTGATGGCTACACCTTC.

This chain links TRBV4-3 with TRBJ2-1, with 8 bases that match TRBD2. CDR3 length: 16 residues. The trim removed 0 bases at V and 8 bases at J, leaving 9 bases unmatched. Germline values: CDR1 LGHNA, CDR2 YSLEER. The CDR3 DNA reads TGCGCCAGCAGCCAAGATCGACGGGAGGGGGGTGATGAGCAGTTCTTC. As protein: CASSQDRREGGDEQFF.

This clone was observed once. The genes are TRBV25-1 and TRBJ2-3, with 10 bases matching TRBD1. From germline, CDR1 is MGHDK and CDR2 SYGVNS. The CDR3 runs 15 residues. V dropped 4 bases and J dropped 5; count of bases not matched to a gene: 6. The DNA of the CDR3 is TGTGCCAGCAGTGGGTCGACAGGGGGCATAGATACGCAGTATTTT. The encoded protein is CASSGSTGGIDTQYF. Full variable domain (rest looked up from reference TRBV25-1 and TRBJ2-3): EADIYQTPRYLVIGTGKKITLECSQTMGHDKMYWYQQDPGMELHLIHYSYGVNSTEKGDLSSESTVSRIRTEHFPLTLESARPSHTSQYLCASSGSTGGIDTQYFGPGTRLTVL.